The entry that follows covers one T cell receptor (beta chain) sequence. Its antigen is currently unknown. The length of the CDR3 is 13 residues. The V gene lost 4 bases and the J gene lost 7 bases, with 11 bases spanning the gap. Germline V gene sequence: CDR1 MNHEY, CDR2 SVGAGI. Time point in this sample: pre-treatment sample, taken before nivolumab and TIL therapy. Pleural nodules or supraclavicular lymph nodes made up most of the excised metastases sampled. Progressing patients received lymphodepletion, expanded TIL infusion and IL-2. The libraries were made with immunoSEQ v3. Here immunoSEQ multiplex PCR was the method, and the copy in TCRdb shows in-frame clones only, minus some. The data show roughly 92,000 clones, with approximately 65% seen just once and approximately 11% held by the top ten. The record originates from a study of TIL therapy for anti-PD-1-resistant metastatic lung cancer. The overall study: Median patient age was approximately 58, ranging roughly 35-75 years. Study outcomes and limitations: Patients were highly selected, enriched for treatment-naive, never-smoker and oncogene-addicted cases.

The TCR comes from a person between 30 and 79 years old with non-small cell lung cancer. This chain connects TRBV6-5 to TRBJ1-5; maybe TRBD1 (5 bases). The specimen was tumor tissue, collected at baseline. CDR3 sequence: CASSWSGGQPQHF. In DNA form, the CDR3 reads TGTGCCAGCAGTTGGTCTGGGGGGCAGCCCCAGCATTTT.